This T cell receptor beta chain was sequenced in a study of T cell responses to AZD1222 COVID-19 vaccine. At the level of the study: Recipients boosted at about 4 weeks or about 12 weeks are pooled. Study observations and caveats: None of the repertoires were sampled until the peak T cell response had passed. Seropositive status at baseline applied to only five or six AZD1222 recipients. Clonal diversity was possibly underestimated, and white British individuals and females predominated among donors.

Concerning this clone itself: What it binds is not known.

Produced via immunoSEQ multiplex PCR; TCRdb's table is partial and in-frame only. This table holds about 97,000 clones, around 89% found once. V was shortened by 4 bases and J by 1 base, with 7 bases between the two germline ends. CDR3 length equals 13 residues. Germline CDR1 SGHTA, CDR2 FQGTGA. The chain couples TRBV7-3 to TRBJ2-5; D is undetermined. The receptor was derived from an adult in good health. This specimen was peripheral blood, taken on day 0 of AZD1222 vaccination. The CDR3 here is CASSSLAQETQYF. In DNA, the CDR3 is TGTGCCAGCAGCTCCTTAGCCCAAGAGACCCAGTACTTC. Full variable domain (remainder filled in from reference TRBV7-3 and TRBJ2-5): GAGVSQTPSNKVTEKGKYVELRCDPISGHTALYWYRQSLGQGPEFLIYFQGTGAADDSGLPNDRFFAVRPEGSVSTLKIQRTERGDSAVYLCASSSLAQETQYFGPGTRLLVL.